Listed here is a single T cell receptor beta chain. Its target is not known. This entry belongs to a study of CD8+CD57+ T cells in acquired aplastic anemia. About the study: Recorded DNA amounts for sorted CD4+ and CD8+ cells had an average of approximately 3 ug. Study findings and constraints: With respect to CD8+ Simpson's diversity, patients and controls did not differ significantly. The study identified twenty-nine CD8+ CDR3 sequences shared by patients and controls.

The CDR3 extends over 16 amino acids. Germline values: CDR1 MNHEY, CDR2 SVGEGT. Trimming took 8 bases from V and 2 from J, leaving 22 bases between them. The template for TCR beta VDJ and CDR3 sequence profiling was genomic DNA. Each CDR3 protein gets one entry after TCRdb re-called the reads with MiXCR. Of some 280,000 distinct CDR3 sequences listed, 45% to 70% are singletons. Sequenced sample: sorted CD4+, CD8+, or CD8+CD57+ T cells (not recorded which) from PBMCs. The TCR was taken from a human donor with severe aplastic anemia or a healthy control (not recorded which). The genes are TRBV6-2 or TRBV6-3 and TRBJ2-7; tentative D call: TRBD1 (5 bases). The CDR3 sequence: CASLELGIDRAYEQYF. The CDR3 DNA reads TGTGCCAGCCTGGAATTGGGGATCGACAGAGCCTACGAGCAGTACTTC.